A single sample is the source of the 14 T cell receptor beta chains below, sequenced in a study of regulatory T cells in long-lasting Graves disease. The time point here: newly diagnosed GD, antithyroid drugs for less than 3 months. Researchers made the TCR library from RNA that was extracted from PBMCs. Investigators prepared the TCR beta libraries by applying iRepertoire HTBI primers and Arm-PCR of CDR3 regions. TCRdb recomputed calls from the multiplex PCR reads with MiXCR, one row per CDR3 protein. The repertoire consists of about 310,000 distinct CDR3 sequences, with 18% occurring once and the leading ten covering about 40%. The starting material was peripheral blood mononuclear cells (PBMCs), obtained at new diagnosis, from a patient treated with antithyroid drugs. These receptors originate from a female donor with Graves disease.

This clonotype has ten or more counts. V usage is TRBV5-1 and J usage is TRBJ2-7; 12 nucleotides line up with TRBD2. V lost 5 bases and J lost 3; bases outside the gene matches: 6. Looked up from germline, CDR1 is SGHRS and CDR2 is YFSETQ. The CDR3 length is 15 residues. The CDR3 DNA reads TGCGCCAGCAGAGACCGGACTAGCGGGATCTACGAGCAGTACTTC. It yields the protein CASRDRTSGIYEQYF.

The sample holds many counts of this clonotype. V is TRBV28 and J is TRBJ1-2, with D possibly matching TRBD1 (5 bases). The V gene's germline CDR1 is MDHEN and CDR2 SYDVKM. The CDR3 covers 16 residues. The V gene lost 0 bases and the J gene lost 4 bases, with 15 bases spanning the gap. CDR3 coding DNA: TGTGCCAGCAGTTTATGGGGAGGAGGTGGGGGCTATGGCTACACCTTC. This codes for CASSLWGGGGGYGYTF.

Many counts were recorded for this clonotype. The chain couples TRBV2 to TRBJ2-6; 9 bases match TRBD1. CDR1 is SNHLY and CDR2 is FYNNEI in the germline V gene. The length of the CDR3 is 19 residues. The V gene end was trimmed by 0 bases and the J gene end by 0 bases; junction bases not matched to a gene: 6. DNA of the CDR3: TGTGCCAGCAGTGAAGCGCAGGGACAGGGCCTCTCTGGGGCCAACGTCCTGACTTTC. It encodes CASSEAQGQGLSGANVLTF.

This clonotype has a handful of counts. V gene TRBV4-2 combines with J gene TRBJ2-2, with 11 bases aligning to TRBD2. This CDR3 has 17 residues. The germline CDR1 and CDR2 sequences are LGHNA and YNFKEQ. Trimming at V came to 0 bases and at J to 5 bases, leaving 5 bases not matched to a gene. CDR3 sequence reads: CASSQDQLAGETGELFF. The DNA of the CDR3 is TGTGCCAGCAGCCAAGATCAACTAGCGGGAGAAACCGGGGAGCTGTTTTTT.

The chain carries TRBV11-2 and TRBJ2-3; TRBD2 might be the D (7 bases). The V gene's germline CDR1 is SGHAT and CDR2 FQNNGV. The CDR3 totals 14 residues. V dropped 6 bases and J dropped 4 bases, with 14 bases sitting between them. CDR3 amino acids: CASSSEGGADTQYF. The CDR3 DNA reads as TGTGCCAGCAGTTCCGAGGGGGGGGCAGATACGCAGTATTTT.

This rearrangement joins TRBV27 to TRBJ1-2; 7 bases are shared with TRBD1. Germline-derived CDR1 and CDR2 are MNHEY and SMNVEV (reference sequence). The J segment lost 5 bases and the V segment lost 0 bases, leaving 9 bases of the junction unmatched. This CDR3 has 16 amino acids. The DNA of the CDR3 is TGTGCCAGCAGTTTATCCTGGGACGGGACAGCTTATGGCTACACCTTC. Its protein is CASSLSWDGTAYGYTF.

This clonotype has a count of ten or more. The V call is TRBV4-1, the J call TRBJ2-2; D is undetermined. Germline V gene sequence: CDR1 MGHRA, CDR2 YSYEKL. V was shortened by 2 bases and J by 8 bases, with 6 bases between the two germline ends. The CDR3 is 12 amino acids. The CDR3 coding sequence is TGCGCCAGCAGCCAAAACCAAGGGGAGCTGTTTTTT. The encoded protein is CASSQNQGELFF.

Comment on this clonotype: At one end the junction does not follow the germline gene, possibly because of a read error. The chain links TRBV5-1 to TRBJ2-7, with 7 bases identical to TRBD2. This CDR3 has 19 amino acids. Germline-derived CDR1 and CDR2 are SGHRS and YFSETQ. CDR3 sequence (DNA): TGCGCCAGCAGCTCCCTCCCGACCCGACGCGGGAGAGGCTCCTACGAGCAGTCCTTC. Translating gives CASSSLPTRRGRGSYEQSF. The full variable domain, rest sourced from reference TRBV5-1 and TRBJ2-7, is KAGVTQTPRYLIKTRGQQVTLSCSPISGHRSVSWYQQTPGQGLQFLFEYFSETQRNKGNFPGRFSGRQFSNSRSEMNVSTLELGDSALYLCASSSLPTRRGRGSYEQSFGPGTRLTVT.

This clonotype was counted at least ten times. This chain links TRBV11-2 with TRBJ2-7, with TRBD2 as a possible D gene (5 bases). Germline values: CDR1 SGHAT, CDR2 FQNNGV. V shed 4 bases and J shed 3 bases, with 10 bases lying between them. This CDR3 contains 13 residues. The CDR3 sequence: CASSYTSFYEQYF. CDR3 bases: TGTGCCAGCAGCTACACTAGTTTCTACGAGCAGTACTTC.

This clonotype was detected ten times or more. J is TRBJ2-3 and V is TRBV5-5; D is unclear. In germline, CDR1 is SGHKS, CDR2 YYEKEE (reference sequence). V was pared by 0 bases and J by 6 bases, with 14 bases between. The CDR3 spans 15 residues. Here the CDR3 DNA reads TGTGCCAGCAGCTTGGCCGGCCCGCCCGCGGATACGCAGTATTTT. It yields the protein CASSLAGPPADTQYF.

This clonotype showed up many times. The genes are TRBV9 and TRBJ2-5, with 7 bases lining up with TRBD2. The CDR3 covers 15 residues. Germline CDR1 reads SGDLS; CDR2 reads YYNGEE. Trimming removed 2 bases from V and 1 base from J; junction bases left unmatched: 5. CDR3 coding DNA: TGTGCCAGCAGCGTCAGCGGGGCAGTCCAAGAGACCCAGTACTTC. Encoded protein: CASSVSGAVQETQYF.

This clonotype has ten or more counts. The DNA of the CDR3 is TGTGCCAGCACCCGGACAGGCCGCACAGATACGCAGTATTTT. It translates to CASTRTGRTDTQYF. V gene TRBV2 combines with J gene TRBJ2-3; 7 nucleotides line up with TRBD1. CDR3 length: 14 residues. CDR1 is SNHLY, CDR2 FYNNEI, per germline. V gave up 7 bases and J gave up 1 base; unmatched junction bases: 5.

At least ten counts were recorded for this clonotype. V is TRBV30 and J is TRBJ1-2; D remains unclear. Per germline, CDR1 GTSNPN and CDR2 SVGIG (reference sequence). Trimming shortened V by 0 bases and J by 7 bases, and 6 bases separated the two germline ends. There are 11 residues in the CDR3. The CDR3 protein is CAWSVGSGYTF. The CDR3 DNA reads as TGTGCCTGGAGTGTGGGGAGTGGCTACACCTTC.

This clonotype was observed at least ten times. The gene calls are TRBV6-2 or TRBV6-3 and TRBJ2-1; TRBD2 aligns across 7 bases. This CDR3 spans 13 amino acids. V shed 5 bases and J 15 bases; nucleotides not matched to a gene: 13. CDR1 is MNHEY and CDR2 is SVGEGT in the germline V gene. This CDR3 reads CASSEAGRRGLFF. CDR3 coding DNA: TGTGCCAGCAGTGAAGCGGGGCGGAGAGGGTTGTTCTTC.